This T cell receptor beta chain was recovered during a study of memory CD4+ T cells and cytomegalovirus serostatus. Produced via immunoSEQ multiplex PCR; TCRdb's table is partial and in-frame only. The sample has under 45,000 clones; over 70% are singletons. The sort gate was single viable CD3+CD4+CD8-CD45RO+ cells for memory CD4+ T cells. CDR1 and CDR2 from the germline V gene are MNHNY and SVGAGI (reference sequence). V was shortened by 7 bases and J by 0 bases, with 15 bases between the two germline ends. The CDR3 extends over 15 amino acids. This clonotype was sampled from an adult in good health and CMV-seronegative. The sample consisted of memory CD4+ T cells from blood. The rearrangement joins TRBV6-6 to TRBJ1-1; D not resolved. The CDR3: CASIETGSLNTEAFF. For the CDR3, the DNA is TGTGCCAGCATTGAAACTGGGAGCCTGAACACTGAAGCTTTCTTT.